The 27 T cell receptor beta chains given below trace back to one sample, sequenced in a study of tumor-infiltrating lymphocytes in primary liver carcinoma. From unsorted bulk tissue weighing roughly 19-34 mg, DNA and RNA were co-extracted. Reverse transcription of 500 ng total RNA with a constant-region primer produced TCR beta cDNA. Sequencing libraries for TCR beta derived from three nested multiplex PCR rounds that used slightly modified ARM-PCR. A C-beta reverse primer was combined with TRBV1-TRBV30 forward primers in the first two PCR rounds, and each round had 10 cycles. TCRdb re-called the multiplex PCR reads through MiXCR, storing one row per CDR3 protein. The sample holds 45,000 to 65,000 distinct CDR3 sequences, over 65% seen once. Specimen: liver tumor tissue from sampling region 5. Subset noted: tumor region T5, tumor centre. These receptors were taken from a man aged 35-49 years with primary liver carcinoma and hepatitis B virus infection.

In its sample, this clonotype was seen many times. DNA for the CDR3: TGCGCCAGCAGCTCCCTAGCGGGAGGGCCCAATGAGCAGTTCTTC. Its translation: CASSSLAGGPNEQFF. This chain links TRBV5-1 with TRBJ2-1; 12 bases match TRBD2. J lost 6 bases, V lost 3 bases, and 4 bases had no gene match. Germline V gives CDR1 SGHRS, CDR2 YFSETQ. CDR3 length equals 15 residues.

Details on this clonotype: This may arise from a read error, as a much more abundant clone is one base away. CDR3 residues: CAGSKSTRGRDKNIQYF. As DNA, the CDR3 is TGTGCCGGCAGCAAATCGACCAGGGGGCGCGACAAAAACATTCAGTACTTC. The V gene is TRBV21-1, the J gene TRBJ2-4; no check of the table's D call, TRBD1, against the DNA was made. TRBV21-1 is described as a pseudogene. This CDR3 contains 17 residues.

A note on this clonotype: At one boundary the junction diverges from the germline segment, which might be a read error. The chain joins TRBV5-3 to TRBJ2-1; 7 bases fit TRBD2. TRBV5-3 is an ORF, and what it does is uncertain. The CDR3 has 19 amino acids. This CDR3 reads CARGSKDLAGTERGNEQSF. CDR3 in DNA: TGTGCCAGAGGCTCCAAAGACTTAGCGGGCACCGAGAGAGGAAATGAGCAGTCCTTC.

As for this clonotype: The junction does not match germline at one end; this may be a read error. The genes are TRBV6-1 and TRBJ2-7, with D uncertain. CDR3 length equals 17 residues. Germline CDR1 MNHNS, CDR2 SASEGT. This chain's CDR3 is CDSTLGSQIGNSYKQYF. The CDR3 nucleotides read TGTGACAGCACCCTAGGGTCGCAGATAGGGAACTCCTACAAGCAGTACTTC.

Worth noting for this clonotype: At one boundary the junction diverges from the germline segment, which might be a read error. The chain has TRBV29-1 and TRBJ2-5; the match to TRBD1 covers 9 bases. This CDR3 region has 15 residues. Looked up from germline, CDR1 is SQVTM and CDR2 is ANQGSEA. This CDR3 reads CSAEADRGQAEAQYF. CDR3 nucleotide sequence: TGCAGCGCTGAAGCGGACAGGGGACAAGCAGAGGCCCAGTACTTC.

About this clonotype: Compared with germline, one end of the junction differs, possibly owing to a read error. The J gene is TRBJ1-1, the V gene TRBV29-1; D perhaps matches TRBD1 (5 bases). CDR1 and CDR2 from the germline V gene are SQVTM and ANQGSEA. This CDR3 has 15 amino acids. The chain's CDR3 is CNVAARWGMNTEAFF. CDR3 DNA: TGCAACGTTGCGGCGAGGTGGGGCATGAACACTGAAGCTTTCTTT.

Concerning this clonotype: The germline gene is not matched at one end of the junction; a read error may be the cause. V is TRBV11-2 and J is TRBJ2-6; D tentatively fits TRBD1 or TRBD2 (6 bases each). The CDR3 contains 21 residues. Germline V gene sequence: CDR1 SGHAT, CDR2 FQNNGV. The DNA of the CDR3 is TGTGTCAGCAGCATGGGGGGAGACAGGACCATTTCCCTCTCTGGGGCCAACGTCCTGACTTTC. It encodes CVSSMGGDRTISLSGANVLTF.

This clonotype has a handful of counts. This CDR3 reads CASSPPGQGQRGGQYF. The DNA for the CDR3 is TGTGCCAGCAGCCCCCCCGGACAGGGTCAAAGGGGCGGGCAGTACTTC. The V call is TRBV28, the J call TRBJ2-7; 8 bases line up with TRBD1. After removal of 6 bases from V and 9 bases from J, the junction contained 19 bases not matched to a gene. Germline CDR1 is MDHEN and CDR2 is SYDVKM. This CDR3 comprises 16 residues.

The chain recombines TRBV11-1 with TRBJ2-1, with 11 bases aligning to TRBD2. V gave up 7 bases and J gave up 6 bases; unmatched junction bases: 23. The CDR3 extends over 20 amino acids. From germline, CDR1 is SGHAT and CDR2 FQDESV (reference sequence). This CDR3 is CASNTGKTSGVSRFGNEQFF. As DNA, the CDR3 is TGTGCCAGCAACACAGGAAAGACTAGCGGGGTCTCACGGTTCGGCAATGAGCAGTTCTTC.

In regard to this clonotype: This is likely a read error, given that the CDR3 carries no conserved phenylalanine or tryptophan at its end. The chain is built from TRBV14 and TRBJ1-3; tentative D call: TRBD1 (5 bases). The CDR3 has 15 residues. Germline CDR1 and CDR2: SGHDN and FVKESK. CDR3 amino acids: CASSNRGSSGNIIYL. The CDR3 DNA follows: TGTGCCAGCAGCAATCGGGGGTCCTCTGGAAACATCATATATCTT.

This clonotype was seen a single time. The limits of the CDR3 on the DNA are not certain, so only TCRdb's listed CDR3 is given. J is TRBJ2-7 and V is TRBV29-1; the table's D gene call, TRBD1, was not cross checked with the DNA. The length of the CDR3 is 14 amino acids, counting both ends. The germline V gene encodes CDR1 SQVTM and CDR2 ANQGSEA. The CDR3 protein is CSVGLGTGSYGQYF.

On this clonotype: No conserved phenylalanine or tryptophan is present at the end of the CDR3, so a read error is the likely explanation. This chain uses TRBV5-1 with TRBJ2-7, with a possible D match to TRBD2 (6 bases). The CDR3 consists of 14 residues. The germline CDR1 and CDR2 sequences are SGHRS and YFSETQ. CDR3 DNA: TGCACCAGCAGCTTGGAGCCAGGAGGGTACGAGCAGTACTTA. Protein: CTSSLEPGGYEQYL.

A word on this clonotype: A read error may produce the germline difference seen at one junction end. CDR3 DNA: TGTGCCAGCAGCTTCCGTGGGTTCGGACTACAGTCCTTC. This codes for CASSFRGFGLQSF. The gene calls are TRBV11-3 and TRBJ2-1, with D possibly being TRBD2 (6 bases). The CDR3 contains 13 residues. Germline V gives CDR1 SGHNT, CDR2 YENEEA.

In the case of this clonotype: Here the CDR3 omits its conserved ending phenylalanine or tryptophan, so a read error is the likely source. This chain links TRBV5-1 with TRBJ1-5; no clear D gene. V gave up 0 bases and J gave up 7 bases, with 20 bases separating them. This CDR3 is built from 17 residues. Per germline, CDR1 SGHRS and CDR2 YFSETQ. CDR3 bases: TGCGCCAGCAGCTTGGCCCGCGCCCAGCGGGGTCGACAGCCCCAGCATTTA. Encoded protein: CASSLARAQRGRQPQHL.

As regards this clonotype: An end of the junction differs from the germline gene, which may be a read error. V and J are TRBV11-3 and TRBJ2-3; TRBD1 or TRBD2 may be the D gene (6 bases each). This CDR3 has 15 residues. Germline loops: CDR1 SGHNT, CDR2 YENEEA. This CDR3 reads CANSPGGGGTDTQYF. Here the CDR3 DNA reads TGTGCTAACAGTCCCGGAGGGGGAGGCACAGATACGCAATATTTT. The variable domain in full, with the rest retrieved from reference TRBV11-3 and TRBJ2-3, is EAGVVQSPRYKIIEKKQPVAFWCNPISGHNTLYWYLQNLGQGPELLIRYENEEAVDDSQLPKDRFSAERLKGVDSTLKIQPAELGDSAVYLCANSPGGGGTDTQYFGPGTRLTVL.

The chain is built from TRBV11-2 and TRBJ2-3; 7 nucleotides align to TRBD2. V shed 5 bases and J 5 bases; nucleotides not matched to a gene: 13. Germline CDR1 is SGHAT and CDR2 is FQNNGV. This CDR3 has 16 amino acids. CDR3 amino acids: CASSRETGGVGDTQYF. For the CDR3, the DNA is TGTGCCAGCAGCCGGGAGACTGGGGGGGTCGGAGATACGCAGTATTTT.

Comment on this clonotype: A read error is likely, as this CDR3 ends without the conserved phenylalanine or tryptophan. J is TRBJ2-5 and V is TRBV12-3 or TRBV12-4, with D possibly called TRBD1 or TRBD2 (5 bases each). The CDR3 spans 14 residues. Here the CDR3 reads CGSSFFGDEETQYS. DNA of the CDR3: TGTGGCAGCAGTTTCTTTGGGGACGAAGAGACCCAGTACTCC.

Turning to this clonotype: This CDR3 fails to terminate in the conserved phenylalanine or tryptophan, so it likely reflects a read error. The rearrangement joins TRBV12-3 or TRBV12-4 to TRBJ1-1; no reliable D call. V gave up 7 bases and J gave up 3 bases, with 15 bases separating them. This CDR3 region has 14 residues. In nucleotides, the CDR3 is TGTGCCAGCACCGTCGGCTACTGGGACACTGAAGCTTTCCAT. The encoded protein is CASTVGYWDTEAFH.

In its sample, this clonotype was seen once. This is likely a read error, given that the CDR3 carries no conserved phenylalanine or tryptophan at its end. Because the CDR3's place on the DNA is in doubt, the DNA is left out and the CDR3 is given as listed by TCRdb. The chain has TRBV11-2 and TRBJ2-6; TRBD2 is the table's D call and was not checked against the DNA. Germline V gene sequence: CDR1 SGHAT, CDR2 FQNNGV. The CDR3 spans 15 residues, counting both ends. CDR3 residues: CATQRPRSGANVLAS.

This clonotype was observed at least ten times. For the CDR3, the DNA is TGTGCCAGCAGTGAAGGGCAGGGAATTAACATTCAGTACTTC. Its translation is CASSEGQGINIQYF. The V gene is TRBV2, the J gene TRBJ2-4; D is possibly TRBD1 (5 bases). Trimming took off 1 base at V and 7 bases at J, with 11 bases between the two ends. The length of the CDR3 is 14 residues. In germline, CDR1 is SNHLY, CDR2 FYNNEI.

The rearrangement joins TRBV4-3 to TRBJ2-3; TRBD2 is a possible D gene (6 bases). The CDR3 runs 14 residues. V lost 5 bases and J lost 3, with 12 bases in between. Germline V lookup: CDR1 LGHNA, CDR2 YSLEER. CDR3: CASSSTSGTDTQYF. For the CDR3, the DNA is TGCGCCAGCAGCTCGACTAGTGGGACAGATACGCAGTATTTT.

This rearrangement joins TRBV6-1 to TRBJ2-5; D is tentatively TRBD1 or TRBD2 (5 bases each). Per the germline V gene, CDR1 is MNHNS and CDR2 is SASEGT. This CDR3 comprises 19 residues. The V end was cut by 1 base, the J end by 5 bases, with 26 bases between. CDR3 protein: CASSEVGALGDLIRETQYF. CDR3 DNA sequence: TGTGCCAGCAGTGAAGTCGGAGCCTTGGGGGACCTAATAAGGGAGACCCAGTACTTC.

A remark on this clonotype: A clone one base away is much larger, so this may be a read error. The rearrangement joins TRBV11-2 to TRBJ2-3, with 10 nucleotides matching TRBD2. The germline CDR1 and CDR2 sequences are SGHAT and FQNNGV. This CDR3 contains 15 residues. Trimming removed 2 bases from V and 5 bases from J; junction bases left unmatched: 4. CDR3: CASSLRRLAGDTQYF. The CDR3 DNA reads as TGTGCCAGCAGCTTAAGGCGACTAGCGGGAGATACGCAGTATTTT. The variable domain in full, with the rest retrieved from reference TRBV11-2 and TRBJ2-3, is EAGVAQSPRYKIIEKRQSVAFWCNPISGHATLYWYQQILGQGPKLLIQFQNNGVVDDSQLPKDRFSAERLKGVDSTLKIQPAKLEDSAVYLCASSLRRLAGDTQYFGPGTRLTVL.

A note on this clonotype: Because it lacks the conserved phenylalanine or tryptophan at the end, this CDR3 is likely a read error. This rearrangement joins TRBV6-6 to TRBJ2-4; TRBD1 aligns across 8 bases. The CDR3 loop spans 15 amino acids. The germline CDR1 and CDR2 sequences are MNHNY and SVGAGI (reference sequence). After removal of 6 bases from V and 11 bases from J, the junction contained 15 bases not matched to a gene. The CDR3 nucleotides are TGTGCCAGCAGGCCAGGACAGGGTGCTGGGAACCTTCAGTACCTC. This translates into CASRPGQGAGNLQYL.

The chain is built from TRBV11-2 and TRBJ2-6; possibly TRBD1 for D (7 bases). CDR3 length: 21 residues. V lost 5 bases and J 4 bases, leaving 30 bases between the germline ends. Germline-derived CDR1 and CDR2 are SGHAT and FQNNGV. For the CDR3, the DNA is TGTGCCAGCAGCATGGGGGGATACAGGGGCATTTCCCCCTCAGGGGCCAACGTCCTGACTTTC. Protein product: CASSMGGYRGISPSGANVLTF.

Points on this clonotype: Here the CDR3 omits its conserved ending phenylalanine or tryptophan, so a read error is the likely source. The V and J genes are TRBV11-2 and TRBJ2-4, with D hard to call. Trimming removed 10 bases from V and 0 bases from J, with 16 bases in between. CDR3 length: 15 residues. Germline CDR1 and CDR2: SGHAT and FQNNGV. The DNA for the CDR3 is TGTGCCATCACCACTTCGACGGTAGCCAAAAACATTCAGTACTTA. It is translated as CAITTSTVAKNIQYL.

Comment on this clonotype: A junction boundary mismatches the germline segment, possibly from a read error. The CDR3 reads CVSSLNGRASTDTQYF. The CDR3 DNA reads TGCGTCAGCAGCTTGAACGGCCGTGCTAGTACAGATACGCAGTATTTT. The chain is built from TRBV5-1 and TRBJ2-3; no firm D call. The CDR3 spans 16 residues. CDR1 is SGHRS and CDR2 is YFSETQ in the germline V gene.